Listed below are T cell receptor beta chains from one sample, sequenced in a study of T cells after yellow fever vaccination. TCRdb recomputed calls from the 5' RACE reads with MiXCR, one row per CDR3 protein. This sample yields some 560,000 distinct CDR3 sequences, of which 17% are seen a single time; approximately 15% belongs to the top ten. This specimen consisted of PBMCs, obtained less than 6 days after the first yellow fever vaccination. Receptor source: a young man who received the YFV17D yellow fever vaccine. Both conserved end residues are part of each CDR3. D genes are given only for firm matches. Size is omitted from some rows. Given values are once, few, many or a class for expanded clones.

j_gene: TRBJ1-1; d_gene: .; v_gene: TRBV7-9; abundance: .; CDR3aa: CAIYTGPYTEAFF; CDR3nt: TGTGCCATTTACACGGGACCTTACACTGAAGCTTTCTTT
j_gene: TRBJ2-2; d_gene: TRBD1; v_gene: TRBV6-5; abundance: .; CDR3aa: CASSYSGTGSRELFF; CDR3nt: TGTGCCAGCAGTTACTCCGGGACAGGGAGTCGGGAGCTGTTTTTT
j_gene: TRBJ2-5; d_gene: .; v_gene: TRBV11-1; abundance: .; CDR3aa: CASSATVVKDRRQETQYF; CDR3nt: TGTGCCAGCAGCGCTACAGTGGTAAAGGATCGTAGGCAAGAGACCCAGTACTTC
j_gene: TRBJ1-2; d_gene: TRBD1; v_gene: TRBV5-1; abundance: few; CDR3aa: CASSPQGWGIQYGYTF; CDR3nt: TGCGCCAGCAGCCCACAGGGGTGGGGAATTCAATATGGCTACACCTTC
j_gene: TRBJ2-4; d_gene: .; v_gene: TRBV19; abundance: .; CDR3aa: CASSRAEGNIQYF; CDR3nt: TGTGCCAGTAGTAGGGCCGAAGGGAACATTCAGTACTTC
j_gene: TRBJ1-2; d_gene: .; v_gene: TRBV28; abundance: few; CDR3aa: CATSPPSGTQRGYTF; CDR3nt: TGTGCCACATCTCCACCCTCCGGGACCCAAAGGGGCTACACCTTC
j_gene: TRBJ2-2; d_gene: .; v_gene: TRBV5-1; abundance: few; CDR3aa: CASRSAGTGELFF; CDR3nt: TGCGCCAGCAGAAGTGCGGGCACCGGGGAGCTGTTTTTT
j_gene: TRBJ2-5; d_gene: .; v_gene: TRBV6-2/TRBV6-3; abundance: few; CDR3aa: CASSYSSRWSENGPTQYF; CDR3nt: TGTGCCAGCAGTTACTCGAGCCGTTGGAGCGAAAATGGCCCGACCCAGTACTTC
j_gene: TRBJ2-3; d_gene: TRBD1; v_gene: TRBV20-1; abundance: few; CDR3aa: CSARIATGAPDTQYF; CDR3nt: TGCAGTGCTAGAATAGCGACAGGGGCCCCAGATACGCAGTATTTT
j_gene: TRBJ2-1; d_gene: TRBD2; v_gene: TRBV6-1; abundance: few; CDR3aa: CASRQGTSGYNEQFF; CDR3nt: TGTGCCAGCAGACAAGGGACTAGCGGGTACAATGAGCAGTTCTTC
j_gene: TRBJ2-2; d_gene: .; v_gene: TRBV5-1; abundance: .; CDR3aa: CASSLAGQSTGELFF; CDR3nt: TGCGCCAGCAGCTTGGCCGGACAGAGCACCGGGGAGCTGTTTTTT
j_gene: TRBJ2-7; d_gene: .; v_gene: TRBV5-6; abundance: few; CDR3aa: CASSPGVDSYEQYF; CDR3nt: TGTGCCAGCAGTCCCGGGGTTGACTCCTACGAGCAGTACTTC
j_gene: TRBJ2-5; d_gene: .; v_gene: TRBV29-1; abundance: few; CDR3aa: CSSGMETQYF; CDR3nt: TGCAGCTCAGGGATGGAGACCCAGTACTTC
j_gene: TRBJ1-4; d_gene: .; v_gene: TRBV7-3; abundance: many; CDR3aa: CASSLTPATNEKLFF; CDR3nt: TGTGCCAGCAGTCTTACACCAGCAACTAATGAAAAACTGTTTTTT
j_gene: TRBJ2-2; d_gene: .; v_gene: TRBV4-3; abundance: .; CDR3aa: CASSQGFRYTGELFF; CDR3nt: TGCGCCAGCAGCCAAGGTTTTCGGTACACCGGGGAGCTGTTTTTT
j_gene: TRBJ2-5; d_gene: .; v_gene: TRBV4-3; abundance: many; CDR3aa: CASSQDGRGREETQYF; CDR3nt: TGCGCCAGCAGCCAAGATGGTCGGGGCAGGGAGGAGACCCAGTACTTC
j_gene: TRBJ2-1; d_gene: TRBD2; v_gene: TRBV7-9; abundance: .; CDR3aa: CASSRAGGRYHEQFF; CDR3nt: TGTGCCAGTTCCCGGGCGGGGGGGCGGTATCATGAGCAGTTCTTC
j_gene: TRBJ2-5; d_gene: TRBD2; v_gene: TRBV20-1; abundance: .; CDR3aa: CSAWTGRQETQYF; CDR3nt: TGCAGTGCTTGGACCGGGAGGCAAGAGACCCAGTACTTC
j_gene: TRBJ2-3; d_gene: .; v_gene: TRBV9; abundance: .; CDR3aa: CASSVDAGRTQYF; CDR3nt: TGTGCCAGCAGCGTAGACGCAGGGCGTACGCAGTATTTT
j_gene: TRBJ2-2; d_gene: TRBD2; v_gene: TRBV4-1; abundance: .; CDR3aa: CASSPPGGAGGDTGELFF; CDR3nt: TGCGCCAGCAGCCCACCGGGCGGAGCGGGGGGAGACACCGGGGAGCTGTTTTTT
j_gene: TRBJ2-2; d_gene: .; v_gene: TRBV5-8; abundance: few; CDR3aa: CASSFQTTPGAGELFF; CDR3nt: TGTGCCAGCAGCTTTCAGACCACGCCGGGAGCCGGGGAGCTGTTTTTT
j_gene: TRBJ2-6; d_gene: .; v_gene: TRBV27; abundance: few; CDR3aa: CASSSPRGANVLTF; CDR3nt: TGTGCCAGCAGTTCACCCCGGGGGGCCAACGTCCTGACTTTC
j_gene: TRBJ2-1; d_gene: TRBD1; v_gene: TRBV5-1; abundance: .; CDR3aa: CASSPGQASWYEQFF; CDR3nt: TGCGCCAGCAGCCCGGGACAGGCCAGTTGGTATGAGCAGTTCTTC
j_gene: TRBJ1-1; d_gene: TRBD1; v_gene: TRBV5-1; abundance: .; CDR3aa: CASSLDRQGSLMNTEAFF; CDR3nt: TGCGCCAGCAGTTTGGACAGACAGGGGTCCCTCATGAACACTGAAGCTTTCTTT
j_gene: TRBJ2-5; d_gene: .; v_gene: TRBV5-1; abundance: .; CDR3aa: CASSLGLASGPEETQYF; CDR3nt: TGCGCCAGCAGCTTGGGGCTAGCGAGCGGGCCGGAAGAGACCCAGTACTTC
j_gene: TRBJ2-3; d_gene: TRBD2; v_gene: TRBV29-1; abundance: .; CDR3aa: CSVESSSGGGKVSDTQYF; CDR3nt: TGCAGCGTTGAAAGTTCTAGCGGGGGGGGGAAGGTATCAGATACGCAGTATTTT
j_gene: TRBJ2-1; d_gene: TRBD1; v_gene: TRBV4-1; abundance: few; CDR3aa: CASSRGQGALNEQFF; CDR3nt: TGCGCCAGCAGCCGTGGACAGGGGGCGCTGAATGAGCAGTTCTTC
j_gene: TRBJ2-3; d_gene: .; v_gene: TRBV12-1; abundance: few; CDR3aa: CASARLWGVVDTQYF; CDR3nt: TGTGCCAGCGCTCGCCTTTGGGGGGTGGTAGATACGCAGTATTTT
j_gene: TRBJ2-1; d_gene: .; v_gene: TRBV18; abundance: .; CDR3aa: CASSPPSGMRGYEQFF; CDR3nt: TGTGCCAGCTCACCACCTTCCGGCATGAGGGGGTATGAGCAGTTCTTC
j_gene: TRBJ2-4; d_gene: TRBD2; v_gene: TRBV6-5; abundance: .; CDR3aa: CASSSPRAGGRNIQYF; CDR3nt: TGTGCCAGCAGTTCCCCTAGGGCGGGGGGCAGAAACATTCAGTACTTC
j_gene: TRBJ1-2; d_gene: .; v_gene: TRBV4-3; abundance: few; CDR3aa: CASSHLGPSDYTF; CDR3nt: TGCGCCAGCAGCCATCTGGGACCGTCAGACTACACCTTC
j_gene: TRBJ2-2; d_gene: .; v_gene: TRBV4-2; abundance: few; CDR3aa: CASSQAVDGELFF; CDR3nt: TGTGCCAGCAGCCAGGCCGTCGACGGGGAGCTGTTTTTT
j_gene: TRBJ2-5; d_gene: TRBD1; v_gene: TRBV7-6; abundance: .; CDR3aa: CASSNSGTDKETQYF; CDR3nt: TGTGCCAGCAGCAACTCCGGGACAGATAAAGAGACCCAGTACTTC
j_gene: TRBJ2-2; d_gene: TRBD1; v_gene: TRBV3-1; abundance: many; CDR3aa: CASSHRGGELFF; CDR3nt: TGTGCCAGCAGTCACAGGGGCGGGGAGCTGTTTTTT
j_gene: TRBJ2-2; d_gene: .; v_gene: TRBV6-5; abundance: many; CDR3aa: CASSYSPRPSHTGELFF; CDR3nt: TGTGCCAGCAGTTATTCCCCGAGACCCAGCCACACCGGGGAGCTGTTTTTT
j_gene: TRBJ2-4; d_gene: TRBD2; v_gene: TRBV4-2; abundance: few; CDR3aa: CASSVPRLAGGHIQYF; CDR3nt: TGTGCCAGCAGCGTACCAAGACTAGCGGGGGGGCACATTCAGTACTTC
j_gene: TRBJ2-5; d_gene: TRBD2; v_gene: TRBV12-3/TRBV12-4; abundance: .; CDR3aa: CATSGTSDYQETQYF; CDR3nt: TGTGCCACATCCGGGACTAGCGACTACCAAGAGACCCAGTACTTC
j_gene: TRBJ2-2; d_gene: .; v_gene: TRBV12-3/TRBV12-4; abundance: many; CDR3aa: CASSFSSGELFF; CDR3nt: TGTGCCAGCAGTTTCTCATCCGGGGAGCTGTTTTTT
j_gene: TRBJ1-1; d_gene: .; v_gene: TRBV28; abundance: .; CDR3aa: CASSLISPGAEAFF; CDR3nt: TGTGCCAGCAGTTTAATAAGCCCCGGGGCTGAAGCTTTCTTT
j_gene: TRBJ1-1; d_gene: TRBD1; v_gene: TRBV5-1; abundance: .; CDR3aa: CASSTQGANEAFF; CDR3nt: TGCGCCAGCAGCACACAGGGGGCTAACGAAGCTTTCTTT
j_gene: TRBJ2-7; d_gene: .; v_gene: TRBV6-5; abundance: .; CDR3aa: CASSYSAQYEQYF; CDR3nt: TGTGCCAGCAGTTACTCGGCACAGTACGAGCAGTACTTC
j_gene: TRBJ2-5; d_gene: .; v_gene: TRBV2; abundance: once; CDR3aa: CASSASRGVVETQYF; CDR3nt: TGTGCCAGCAGTGCTAGCAGGGGTGTCGTTGAGACCCAGTACTTC
j_gene: TRBJ2-3; d_gene: TRBD1; v_gene: TRBV7-3; abundance: .; CDR3aa: CASSRQGRNTDTQYF; CDR3nt: TGTGCCAGCAGCCGACAGGGGCGAAACACAGATACGCAGTATTTT
j_gene: TRBJ2-3; d_gene: .; v_gene: TRBV7-2; abundance: few; CDR3aa: CASSFTLSSTDTQYF; CDR3nt: TGTGCCAGCAGCTTTACCCTTTCTAGCACAGATACGCAGTATTTT
j_gene: TRBJ1-5; d_gene: .; v_gene: TRBV4-3; abundance: .; CDR3aa: CASSQDLDSIYQPQHF; CDR3nt: TGCGCCAGCAGCCAAGATCTCGACAGTATCTATCAGCCCCAGCATTTT